Below, 30 T cell receptor beta chains from the same sample are listed, as sequenced in a study of blood T cell repertoires in COVID-19. The method was immunoSEQ multiplex PCR; TCRdb's version includes in-frame clones alone and lacks a portion of them. In the table there are about 220,000 clones, 75% to 90% of which are singletons. The sequenced material came from PBMCs or T cells enriched from blood (not recorded which). The receptor set was obtained from a woman in her 40s with acute COVID-19.

The J gene is TRBJ1-1, the V gene TRBV6-5; 8 nucleotides match TRBD1. The V segment lost 6 bases and the J segment 5 bases; nucleotides outside the gene matches: 8. CDR3 length: 14 amino acids. The germline gives CDR1 MNHEY, CDR2 SVGAGI. The CDR3: CASRPRQGLTEAFF. In DNA, the CDR3 is TGTGCCAGCAGACCTCGACAGGGGTTAACTGAAGCTTTCTTT.

This clone appeared once. The junction departs from the called germline gene at one end, perhaps through a read error. V usage is TRBV5-4 and J usage is TRBJ2-7, with D tentatively TRBD2 (5 bases). CDR1 SGHNT and CDR2 YYREEE come from the germline V gene (reference sequence). CDR3 length: 12 amino acids. The CDR3 region is CASSPREREPTF. Here the CDR3 DNA reads TGTGCCAGCAGCCCCCGGGAAAGGGAACCCACCTTC.

This chain links TRBV12-3 or TRBV12-4 with TRBJ2-7; D may be TRBD1 (6 bases). CDR3 length: 13 residues. V lost 2 bases and J lost 3, with 8 bases in between. The CDR3 bases are TGTGCCAGCAGTTTAAACAGGGTCTACGAGCAGTACTTC. This sequence encodes CASSLNRVYEQYF.

The chain combines TRBV18 with TRBJ1-1; 7 bases line up with TRBD1. With V trimmed by 2 bases and J by 6 bases, 6 bases remained unmatched. The CDR3 spans 14 residues. Germline assignment: CDR1 KGHSH and CDR2 LQKENI. The CDR3 sequence: CASSPSRQGSEAFF. CDR3 in DNA: TGTGCCAGCTCACCATCGCGACAGGGATCTGAAGCTTTCTTT. The full variable domain, with the rest looked up from reference TRBV18 and TRBJ1-1, is NAGVMQNPRHLVRRRGQEARLRCSPMKGHSHVYWYRQLPEEGLKFMVYLQKENIIDESGMPKERFSAEFPKEGPSILRIQQVVRGDSAAYFCASSPSRQGSEAFFGQGTRLTVV.

CDR3 coding DNA: TGTGCCAGCAGTGACCGGGTTGGGGGCTACACCTTC. Its translation is CASSDRVGGYTF. The V and J genes are TRBV25-1 and TRBJ1-2; the D is unclear. The CDR3 is 12 amino acids. Looked up from germline, CDR1 is MGHDK and CDR2 is SYGVNS. V dropped 3 bases and J dropped 8 bases, with 10 bases sitting between them.

This chain connects TRBV4-1 to TRBJ2-5; D perhaps matches TRBD2 (6 bases). Per the germline V gene, CDR1 is MGHRA and CDR2 is YSYEKL. The CDR3 sequence is 14 residues long. Trimming pared 0 bases from V and 7 bases from J, leaving 12 bases between. This CDR3 is CASSQDPGGGTQYF. For the CDR3, the DNA is TGCGCCAGCAGCCAAGATCCCGGGGGAGGGACCCAGTACTTC.

CDR3 loop: CSVEQGHSGNTIYF. The DNA for the CDR3 is TGCAGCGTTGAACAGGGGCACTCTGGAAACACCATATATTTT. V usage is TRBV29-1 and J usage is TRBJ1-3; perhaps TRBD1 as D (6 bases). Between the trimmed V and J ends, which lost 2 bases and 0 bases, there was a span of 8 bases. Germline CDR1 is SQVTM and CDR2 is ANQGSEA. The CDR3 contains 14 residues.

This chain joins TRBV7-8 and TRBJ1-3; a possible D gene is TRBD1 (5 bases). The CDR3 spans 16 residues. Germline assignment: CDR1 SGHVS and CDR2 FQNEAQ. Deletions cut 1 base from V and 2 bases from J, with 12 bases between. The DNA of the CDR3 is TGTGCCAGCAGCTTAGGTTGGGGAGGGGCTGGAAACACCATATATTTT. Its protein is CASSLGWGGAGNTIYF.

A few counts support this clone. The chain recombines TRBV4-3 with TRBJ2-2; maybe TRBD2 (6 bases). V lost 1 base and J lost 4, with 25 bases in between. From germline, CDR1 is LGHNA and CDR2 YSLEER. CDR3 length: 20 residues. The CDR3 sequence is CASSQGRRGGVSQFTGELFF. CDR3 DNA sequence: TGCGCCAGCAGCCAAGGTCGGAGGGGTGGGGTTTCCCAATTCACCGGGGAGCTGTTTTTT.

The CDR3 DNA is TGTGCCAGCCGCCAAGGGACAGAGTCATATGGCTACACCTTC. Translating it yields CASRQGTESYGYTF. The J gene is TRBJ1-2, the V gene TRBV2, with 7 bases identical to TRBD1. Germline CDR1 and CDR2: SNHLY and FYNNEI. This CDR3 is built from 14 residues. The V and J ends lost 8 bases and 5 bases, in that order; junction bases with no gene match: 11.

The chain is built from TRBV2 and TRBJ2-6, with D possibly matching TRBD2 (5 bases). Germline loops: CDR1 SNHLY, CDR2 FYNNEI. Trimming removed 4 bases from V and 0 bases from J, with 10 bases in between. CDR3 length equals 16 residues. The CDR3 protein is CASSVLGNSGANVLTF. The CDR3 region has the DNA TGTGCCAGCAGTGTTCTCGGGAACTCTGGGGCCAACGTCCTGACTTTC.

J is TRBJ1-5 and V is TRBV23-1; 10 bases line up with TRBD1. TRBV23-1 is known as an ORF, though its function is uncertain. The trim removed 7 bases at V and 1 base at J, leaving 7 bases unmatched. This CDR3 has 16 residues. As DNA, the CDR3 is TGCGCCAGCACCGAACCGGGACAGGGGAGCAATCAGCCCCAGCATTTT. This translates into CASTEPGQGSNQPQHF.

This chain links TRBV14 with TRBJ2-6; D remains unclear. The V gene lost 5 bases and the J gene lost 0 bases, with 5 bases spanning the gap. Germline-derived CDR1 and CDR2 are SGHDN and FVKESK. The CDR3 length is 14 residues. CDR3 coding DNA: TGTGCCAGCAGCAAGAGCTCTGGGGCCAACGTCCTGACTTTC. It codes for CASSKSSGANVLTF.

The rearrangement links TRBV9 to TRBJ2-1, with TRBD1 identical over 9 bases. The germline V gene has CDR1 SGDLS and CDR2 YYNGEE. The CDR3 extends over 14 amino acids. V shed 3 bases and J 9 bases; nucleotides not matched to a gene: 7. As DNA, the CDR3 is TGTGCCAGCAGCGCACTACAGGGGGCGGGTGAGCAGTTCTTC. It is translated as CASSALQGAGEQFF.

The chain joins TRBV6-1 to TRBJ1-4; no clear D gene. The CDR3 is 15 amino acids. Per the germline V gene, CDR1 is MNHNS and CDR2 is SASEGT. Trimming stripped 2 bases from V and 7 bases from J, with 14 bases between. The CDR3 is CASSEIMEGGEKLFF. In DNA, the CDR3 is TGTGCCAGCAGTGAAATTATGGAAGGAGGTGAAAAACTGTTTTTT.

The chain has TRBV7-9 and TRBJ1-5; no reliable D call. The V gene's germline CDR1 is SEHNR and CDR2 FQNEAQ (reference sequence). Trimming removed 7 bases from V and 6 bases from J, with 7 bases in between. This CDR3 spans 11 amino acids. CDR3 region: CASTLRQPQHF. The CDR3 region has the DNA TGTGCCAGCACCCTGCGTCAGCCCCAGCATTTT. The whole variable domain, filled in from reference TRBV7-9 and TRBJ1-5, reads DTGVSQNPRHKITKRGQNVTFRCDPISEHNRLYWYRQTLGQGPEFLTYFQNEAQLEKSRLLSDRFSAERPKGSFSTLEIQRTEQGDSAMYLCASTLRQPQHFGDGTRLSIL.

The chain has TRBV5-4 and TRBJ2-6; D might be TRBD1 (6 bases). Germline V gene sequence: CDR1 SGHNT, CDR2 YYREEE (reference sequence). V lost 3 bases and J lost 0, with 13 bases in between. The CDR3 has 17 residues. CDR3: CASSWTQGNSGANVLTF. The CDR3 DNA follows: TGTGCCAGCAGCTGGACACAGGGAAACTCTGGGGCCAACGTCCTGACTTTC.

The chain is built from TRBV3-1 (or the pseudogene TRBV3-2) and TRBJ1-6; the D gene is possibly TRBD1 (5 bases). The CDR3 length is 16 residues. V was clipped by 0 bases and J by 4 bases, with 10 bases between them. The germline CDR1 and CDR2 sequences are LGHDT and YNNKEL (reference sequence). Written as DNA, the CDR3 is TGTGCCAGCAGCCAAGACTACACAGGTTATAATTCACCCCTCCACTTT. Encoded protein: CASSQDYTGYNSPLHF.

This chain connects TRBV6-2 or TRBV6-3 to TRBJ1-1, with D perhaps TRBD1 (6 bases). V was shortened by 2 bases and J by 6 bases, with 13 bases between the two germline ends. CDR1 and CDR2 (germline): MNHEY, SVGEGT. The CDR3 runs 14 residues. CDR3 in DNA: TGTGCCAGCAGTTACGGTACAGGGTTTTCTGAAGCTTTCTTT. It translates to CASSYGTGFSEAFF.

The rearrangement joins TRBV29-1 to TRBJ1-1, with D unclear. This CDR3 region has 11 residues. Germline loops: CDR1 SQVTM, CDR2 ANQGSEA. Trimming pared 6 bases from V and 6 bases from J, leaving 11 bases between. The CDR3 region is CSVYSLAEAFF. CDR3 nucleotides: TGCAGCGTGTATTCTCTTGCTGAAGCTTTCTTT.

V gene TRBV20-1 combines with J gene TRBJ1-1; 8 bases are shared with TRBD1. The germline V gene has CDR1 DFQATT and CDR2 SNEGSKA (reference sequence). This CDR3 region has 14 residues. V gave up 3 bases and J gave up 5 bases; unmatched junction bases: 8. The CDR3 here is CSASLAGGGTEAFF. The CDR3 coding sequence is TGCAGTGCTAGTCTGGCAGGGGGCGGGACTGAAGCTTTCTTT.

V and J are TRBV13 and TRBJ1-3; 11 bases agree with TRBD1. V was pared by 1 base and J by 0 bases, with 11 bases of the junction left unmatched. The CDR3 is 20 amino acids. Per germline, CDR1 PRHDT and CDR2 FYEKMQ (reference sequence). CDR3 coding DNA: TGTGCCAGCAGCTTAGAAGATATGGGACAGGGGGATCCCTCTGGAAACACCATATATTTT. Its protein product is CASSLEDMGQGDPSGNTIYF.

The chain uses TRBV2 and TRBJ2-1, with 7 bases that match TRBD2. CDR1 and CDR2 from the germline V gene are SNHLY and FYNNEI. The CDR3 length is 16 residues. V lost 3 bases, J lost 1 base, and 6 bases stayed unmatched. This CDR3 reads CASSEPPGGSYNEQFF. The CDR3, as DNA: TGTGCCAGCAGTGAGCCCCCCGGGGGGTCCTACAATGAGCAGTTCTTC.

The chain is built from TRBV10-3 and TRBJ2-4; tentatively, D is TRBD2 (5 bases). Per germline, CDR1 ENHRY and CDR2 SYGVKD. The CDR3 has 16 amino acids. The V and J ends lost 10 bases and 0 bases respectively, with 19 bases between them. The CDR3, as DNA: TGTGCCACTCGGGGAACCGGTGGTCTAGCCAAAAACATTCAGTACTTC. Its translation is CATRGTGGLAKNIQYF.

The rearrangement joins TRBV9 to TRBJ2-5; the match to TRBD2 covers 13 bases. The trim removed 3 bases at V and 7 bases at J, leaving 12 bases unmatched. Germline loops: CDR1 SGDLS, CDR2 YYNGEE. The CDR3 is 17 amino acids. The CDR3: CASSGGLAGIRGGTQYF. The CDR3 bases are TGTGCCAGCAGCGGGGGACTAGCGGGGATCCGCGGAGGGACCCAGTACTTC.

CDR3 loop: CASSFKSNSYNSPLHF. CDR3 sequence (DNA): TGTGCCAGCAGTTTTAAGAGTAACTCCTATAATTCACCCCTCCACTTT. The genes are TRBV5-6 and TRBJ1-6; D is undetermined. Looked up from germline, CDR1 is SGHDT and CDR2 is YYEEEE. The CDR3 loop spans 16 amino acids. The V gene lost 5 bases and the J gene lost 0 bases, with 12 bases spanning the gap.

The chain couples TRBV24-1 to TRBJ2-3; 9 bases match TRBD1. Trimming at V came to 4 bases and at J to 2 bases, leaving 6 bases not matched to a gene. The CDR3 has 16 residues. CDR1 KGHDR and CDR2 SFDVKD come from the germline V gene. CDR3 nucleotide sequence: TGTGCCACCAGTGAAACCGGGACAGGGTACACAGATACGCAGTATTTT. As protein: CATSETGTGYTDTQYF.

The rearrangement links TRBV5-1 to TRBJ1-3; D might be TRBD1 (5 bases). The CDR3 spans 15 residues. Germline values: CDR1 SGHRS, CDR2 YFSETQ. V dropped 4 bases and J dropped 0 bases, with 11 bases sitting between them. The CDR3 DNA reads TGCGCCAGCAGCCCGACAGTCAGCTCTGGAAACACCATATATTTT. Translation gives CASSPTVSSGNTIYF.

The CDR3 DNA sequence: TGCGCCAGCAGCTTGGACAGGGCCACTGAAGCTTTCTTT. Translation gives CASSLDRATEAFF. The V call is TRBV5-1, the J call TRBJ1-1, with D possibly matching TRBD1 (6 bases). The CDR3 totals 13 residues. Trimming cost V 0 bases and J 4 bases, with 7 bases left between them. The V gene's germline CDR1 is SGHRS and CDR2 YFSETQ.

This clone showed up just a few times. The rearrangement uses TRBV6-6 and TRBJ1-2, with a tentative D call TRBD1 (6 bases). This CDR3 has 12 amino acids. V lost 7 bases and J lost 8, with 14 bases in between. Per germline, CDR1 MNHNY and CDR2 SVGAGI (reference sequence). The CDR3 nucleotides are TGTGCCAGCACACTCGACAGGCGAGGCTACACCTTC. This codes for CASTLDRRGYTF.